This T cell receptor (beta chain) was retrieved from a study of T cells after yellow fever vaccination. Broader study findings: The secondary response showed a weaker magnitude and a faster peak, day 5 versus 15.

Points on this clonotype: Its target is unknown.

V trimming: 0 bases; J trimming: 3 bases; junction bases outside the gene matches: 5. The CDR3 is 16 residues long. Germline CDR1 and CDR2: MGHRA and YSYEKL. Using its own MiXCR run on the 5' RACE reads, TCRdb lists one record per CDR3 protein. The data contain over 250,000 distinct CDR3 sequences, over 3.5% of them singletons. The sample here was PBMCs, taken 5 days after the yellow fever booster vaccination. This TCR came from a man between 18 and 35 years old who received the YFV17D yellow fever vaccine. The J gene is TRBJ2-7, the V gene TRBV4-1; 10 bases fit TRBD2. CDR3 loop: CASSQDWGTSVYEQYF. Here the CDR3 DNA reads TGCGCCAGCAGCCAAGATTGGGGGACTAGCGTCTACGAGCAGTACTTC.